The count of the clone carrying this TCR beta chain is one. This specimen belongs to a study of shared T cell receptors in the human thymus. Data came from immunoSEQ multiplex PCR; TCRdb stores just in-frame clones and leaves some out. The repertoire consists of approximately 760,000 clones, with approximately 85% occurring once and the leading ten covering roughly 0.01%. J lost 4 bases, V lost 3 bases, and 14 bases had no gene match. The CDR3 runs to 18 residues. These sequences were also reported in another study, on human thymus T cells.

The sample consisted of thymocytes. The origin of this receptor is a girl less than two years old with a congenital heart defect. The V and J genes are TRBV23-1 and TRBJ1-2; the match to TRBD1 covers 10 bases. TRBV23-1 is identified as an open reading frame with a role that is uncertain. The CDR3 coding sequence is TGCGCCAGCAGTCATCATCCCGGAGACAGGGGGCGAAGCTATGGCTACACCTTC. Its translation is CASSHHPGDRGRSYGYTF.